This T cell receptor (beta chain) is from a study of T cells in Graves' hyperthyroidism and ophthalmopathy. At least ten counts were recorded for this clonotype. Researchers defined stable Graves' hyperthyroidism as no ophthalmopathy progression within 18 months. The source material, RNA transcripts, was used to amplify TCR beta CDR3 regions. An initial round of RT-PCR targeting the TCR CDR3 relied on the HTBI primer set. TCRdb used MiXCR to reprocess the multiplex PCR reads, holding one entry per CDR3 protein. The sample records a few hundred thousand distinct CDR3 sequences, under 25% being singletons. Germline CDR1 SEHNR, CDR2 FQNEAQ (reference sequence). CDR3 size: 18 residues. Trimming took off 0 bases at V and 1 base at J, with 15 bases between the two ends.

This sequence originates from a woman aged 45-60 years with Graves' hyperthyroidism. This chain links TRBV7-9 with TRBJ2-2, with D possibly being TRBD1 (5 bases). The material sequenced was blood. CDR3: CASSLAPWGSLNTGELFF. The CDR3 coding sequence is TGTGCCAGCAGCTTAGCTCCCTGGGGCAGCCTGAACACCGGGGAGCTGTTTTTT.